Many counts were recorded for the clone carrying this TCR beta chain. In germline, CDR1 is SGHTA, CDR2 FQGNSA. Unmatched junction bases numbered 6, after V lost 6 bases and J lost 7 bases. There are 15 residues in the CDR3. In TCRdb, the RT-PCR reads were re-called with MiXCR into one record per CDR3 protein. The sample yields about 960,000 distinct CDR3 sequences, about 20% seen once. This sample stems from a study of patients and donors after allogeneic stem cell transplantation. The sample comprised blood, either unsorted or a sorted T cell fraction (not recorded which). The chain links TRBV7-2 to TRBJ2-1, with 13 bases that match TRBD2. The sequence was obtained from a human donor who was either an allogeneic HSCT recipient or a stem cell or donor lymphocyte infusion donor (not recorded which). It is not recorded whose cells these are; they may come from a transplant donor. CDR3 coding DNA: TGTGCCAGCAGGAAACTAGCGGGGGGGCGAAATGAGCAGTTCTTC. Translating it yields CASRKLAGGRNEQFF.